Sequencing of this T cell receptor (beta chain) was carried out in a study of blood T cell repertoires in COVID-19. With 0 bases removed from V and 2 bases from J, the gap between germline ends came to 6 bases. The CDR3 sequence is 14 residues long. Germline V CDR1 and CDR2: MGHRA, YSYEKL. The method was immunoSEQ multiplex PCR; TCRdb's version includes in-frame clones alone and lacks a portion of them. The sample shows around 65,000 clones, 76% of them seen only once. The chain joins TRBV4-1 to TRBJ2-3; D is possibly TRBD1 (5 bases). Sequenced input: peripheral blood. This clonotype originated in a woman in her 50s with active or convalescent COVID-19. The CDR3 bases are TGCGCCAGCAGCCAAGAAGGGGACACAGATACGCAGTATTTT. Translating gives CASSQEGDTDTQYF.